A single T cell receptor beta chain is shown here with its context. Its antigen is still unknown. The sample originates from a study of PD-L1 blockade in urothelial cancer. The wider study: Blood analysis occurred 3 weeks (second dose) and 6 weeks after treatment start.

Trimming shortened V by 0 bases and J by 6 bases, and 7 bases separated the two germline ends. The CDR3 loop spans 12 amino acids. Per germline, CDR1 SGHDT and CDR2 YYEEEE. Time point indicated: pretreatment peripheral blood. Each patient's cancer was a locally advanced or metastatic urothelial carcinoma. General study results and limits: Larger 3-week expansion of tumor-associated blood clones was seen in durable-benefit patients.

The protocol was immunoSEQ multiplex PCR, while the TCRdb copy is restricted to in-frame clones and leaves out a portion. The sample lists 56,000 or so clones, over 75% occurring once. This specimen was PBMCs, taken around atezolizumab (anti-PD-L1) treatment. The chain combines TRBV5-6 with TRBJ2-7, with D possibly being TRBD1 (5 bases). The origin of this receptor is a man between 65 and 85 years old with urothelial cancer. The chain's CDR3 is CASSLGGLEQYF. CDR3 sequence (DNA): TGTGCCAGCAGCTTGGGGGGCCTCGAGCAGTACTTC.